This T cell receptor (beta chain) derives from a study of blood T cell dynamics during melanoma immunotherapy. Study as a whole: Metastatic melanoma patients received first-line pembrolizumab or nivolumab plus ipilimumab.

As for time point: week 3, after first cycle of checkpoint inhibitor. Sampling occurred pretreatment (T0) and at week 3 (W3), after cycle one of checkpoint blockade. On this clone itself: Its antigen is not identified.

Study observations and caveats: At W3, later disease-control patients showed bifurcated PBMC repertoire changes, unlike progressors. Whether repertoire-driving clones were melanoma-specific could not be determined.

Germline CDR1 reads SGHDN; CDR2 reads FVKESK. V gave up 5 bases and J gave up 3 bases, with 8 bases separating them. The CDR3 is 13 residues long. Data came from immunoSEQ multiplex PCR; TCRdb stores just in-frame clones and leaves some out. The sample shows roughly 10,000 clones, roughly 80% of them seen only once. The gene calls are TRBV14 and TRBJ1-3, with D unclear. The source of this sequence is a human donor with melanoma. Sequences were derived from blood, sampled from a patient treated with checkpoint blockade. Written as DNA, the CDR3 is TGTGCCAGCAGCTCGAACCTTGGAAACACCATATATTTT. Amino acids: CASSSNLGNTIYF.